This paragraph reports one T cell receptor beta chain. The CDR3 spans 13 residues. CDR1 and CDR2 from the germline V gene are MDHEN and SYDVKM. J was trimmed by 7 bases and V by 6 bases; bases with no gene match: 7. The data derive from a study of T cell responses to AZD1222 COVID-19 vaccine. This table comes from immunoSEQ multiplex PCR, and its TCRdb copy is limited to in-frame clones, with some not included. Altogether around 90,000 clones are present, about 90% being singletons, with the ten largest covering 4% to 6%. The origin of this receptor is an adult in good health. This specimen consisted of peripheral blood, obtained on day 0 of MenACWY control vaccination. The chain joins TRBV28 to TRBJ2-7, with TRBD2 matching over 9 bases. In DNA, the CDR3 is TGTGCCAGCAGCAGACGACTAGCGGAGGAGCAGTACTTC. Translating gives CASSRRLAEEQYF.